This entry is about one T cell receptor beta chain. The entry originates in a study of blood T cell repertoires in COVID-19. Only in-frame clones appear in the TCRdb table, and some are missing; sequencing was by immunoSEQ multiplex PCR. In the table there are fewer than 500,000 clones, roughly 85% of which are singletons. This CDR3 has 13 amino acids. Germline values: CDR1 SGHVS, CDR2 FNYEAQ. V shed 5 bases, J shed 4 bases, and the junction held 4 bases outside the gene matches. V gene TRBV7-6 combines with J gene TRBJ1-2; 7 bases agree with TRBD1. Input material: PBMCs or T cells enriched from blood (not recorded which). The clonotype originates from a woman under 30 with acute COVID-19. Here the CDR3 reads CASSRTGGYGYTF. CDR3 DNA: TGTGCCAGCAGCCGGACAGGAGGCTATGGCTACACCTTC.